The clone carrying this T cell receptor beta chain was found many times. Its specificity is not known. This specimen comes from a study of T-cell reconstitution after alpha-beta-depleted transplantation in children. General study results and limits: As was reported, about two months after transplant, alpha-beta T cells came from several hundred expanded graft clones.

From germline, CDR1 is DFQATT and CDR2 SNEGSKA (reference sequence). With 2 bases removed from V and 0 bases from J, the gap between germline ends came to 9 bases. The CDR3 covers 14 residues. It was with unique molecular identifiers that the TCRbeta library was prepared. One entry per CDR3 protein, called by TCRdb with MiXCR from the PCR reads. The repertoire has roughly 200,000 distinct CDR3 sequences, about 6.6% of them found once; the top ten carry around 5%. The receptor was isolated from a boy aged 2 to 10 with acute lymphoblastic leukemia, due to receive a stem cell transplant. The chain has TRBV20-1 and TRBJ2-3; the D call may be TRBD1 or TRBD2 (5 bases each). Sample: PBMCs, taken before TCRalphabeta/CD19-depleted stem cell transplant. CDR3 loop: CSARLWGSTDTQYF. The CDR3 DNA reads as TGCAGTGCTAGACTCTGGGGGAGCACAGATACGCAGTATTTT.